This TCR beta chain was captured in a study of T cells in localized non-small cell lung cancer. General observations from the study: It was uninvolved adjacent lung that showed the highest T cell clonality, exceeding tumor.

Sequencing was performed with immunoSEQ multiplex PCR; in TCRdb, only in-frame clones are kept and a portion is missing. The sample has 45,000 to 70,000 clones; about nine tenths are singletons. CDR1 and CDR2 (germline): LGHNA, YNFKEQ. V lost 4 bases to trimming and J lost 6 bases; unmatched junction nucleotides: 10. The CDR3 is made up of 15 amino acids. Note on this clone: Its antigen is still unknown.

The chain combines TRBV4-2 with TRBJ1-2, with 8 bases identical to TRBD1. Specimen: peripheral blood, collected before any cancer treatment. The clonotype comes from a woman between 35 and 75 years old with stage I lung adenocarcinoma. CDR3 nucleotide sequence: TGTGCCAGCAGCCCCCACCGACAGGGGTTCAATGGCTACACCTTC. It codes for CASSPHRQGFNGYTF.